The present TCR beta chain was sequenced within a study of CD8+ T cells in alopecia areata. Study conclusions and caveats: Against the mouse data, patients shared TCRs less clearly, possibly for HLA reasons. Affected lesional scalp, above all in alopecia totalis/universalis, was more clonal than normal scalp.

Extracted RNA was reverse transcribed into cDNA, the sequencing template. TCRdb's table, derived via immunoSEQ multiplex PCR, lists solely in-frame clones and lacks some. The sample shows some 200,000 clones, 56% of them seen only once. Of note for this clone: Antigen: not known.

The CDR3 has 16 residues. V lost 3 bases to trimming and J lost 4 bases, with 19 bases between them. Looked up from germline, CDR1 is SGHDT and CDR2 is YYEEEE. The receptor was derived from a human donor in good health. The specimen was CD8+ T cells sorted from blood. The chain has TRBV5-6 and TRBJ2-5; possibly TRBD2 for D (5 bases). The CDR3 spells CASSSLGGIVGETQYF. CDR3 DNA sequence: TGTGCCAGCAGCTCCCTTGGAGGAATAGTGGGAGAGACCCAGTACTTC.